The subject of this entry is one TCR beta chain. In the study's own analysis: Amplifying reference gene primers gave estimates of nucleated cell counts. TCRdb's copy holds only in-frame clones and misses some; the assay was immunoSEQ multiplex PCR. V and J calls and clone size are given by that table; D and trimming were obtained from the DNA. This table holds tens of thousands of clones, around 90% found once. The sample originates from a study of blood T cell repertoires in COVID-19. Study as a whole: Italy, Spain and the United States were the sources of the convalescent and acute COVID-19 samples.

The germline gives CDR1 SGHDT, CDR2 YYEEEE. The CDR3 has 14 residues. The V end was cut by 1 base, the J end by 4 bases, with 9 bases between. The TCR was taken from a human donor in a cohort sampled during active COVID-19. Specimen: peripheral blood. The rearrangement joins TRBV5-6 to TRBJ2-1, with D maybe TRBD2 (5 bases). The chain's CDR3 is CASSLRAVYNEQFF. DNA of the CDR3: TGTGCCAGCAGCTTGAGAGCGGTTTACAATGAGCAGTTCTTC.